This TCR beta chain came from a study of STAT3 mutations in large granular lymphocyte leukemia. Study-level points and caveats: In several patients, dominant TCR clone burden exceeded STAT3 mutant burden. Every T-LGLL patient had at least one immunodominant TCRbeta clonotype.

TCRbeta libraries averaged around 40,000 productive templates per sample. The data were produced by immunoSEQ multiplex PCR, yet TCRdb's version contains in-frame clones alone and is incomplete. The table has approximately 5,500 clones, 34% seen once. This clone was detected a few times. Its antigen is still unknown. The V end lost 3 bases, the J end lost 0 bases, and 16 bases lay between the germline ends. This CDR3 is built from 16 residues. Germline V gives CDR1 SGHNT, CDR2 YYREEE (reference sequence). The rearrangement uses TRBV5-4 and TRBJ2-7; D could derive from TRBD1 or TRBD2 (6 bases each). Sequenced material: peripheral blood mononuclear cells. This sequence was found in a woman aged 40 to 50 with T-cell large granular lymphocyte leukemia. Some clones in this sample may be carry-over from other donors' samples. The CDR3 protein is CASSSILGGGSYEQYF. CDR3 DNA sequence: TGTGCCAGCAGCTCCATCCTAGGGGGAGGCTCCTACGAGCAGTACTTC.